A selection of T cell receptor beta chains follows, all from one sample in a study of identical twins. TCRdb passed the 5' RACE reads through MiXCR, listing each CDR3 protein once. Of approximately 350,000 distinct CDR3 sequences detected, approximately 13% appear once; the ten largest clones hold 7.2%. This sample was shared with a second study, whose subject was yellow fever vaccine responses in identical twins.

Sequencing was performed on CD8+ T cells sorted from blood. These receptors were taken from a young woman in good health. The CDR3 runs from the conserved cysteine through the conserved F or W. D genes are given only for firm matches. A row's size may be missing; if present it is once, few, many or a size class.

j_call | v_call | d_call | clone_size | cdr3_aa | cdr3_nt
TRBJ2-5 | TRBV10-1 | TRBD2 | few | CASSESGLAGQETQYF | TGCGCCAGCAGTGAGTCGGGACTAGCGGGGCAAGAGACCCAGTACTTC
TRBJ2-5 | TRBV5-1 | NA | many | CASSFRKARRVDMTQYF | TGCGCCAGCAGCTTTAGGAAGGCCCGAAGGGTGGATATGACCCAGTACTTC
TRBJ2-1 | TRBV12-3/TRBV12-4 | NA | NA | CASSGDGSREFF | TGTGCCAGCAGCGGTGACGGGTCCAGGGAGTTCTTC
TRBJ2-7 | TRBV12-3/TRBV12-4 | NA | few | CASSHTGSEQYF | TGTGCCAGCAGTCACACAGGGAGCGAGCAGTACTTC
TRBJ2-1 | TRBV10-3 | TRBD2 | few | CAISPGLAGVYNEQFF | TGTGCCATCAGCCCGGGACTAGCGGGAGTCTACAATGAGCAGTTCTTC
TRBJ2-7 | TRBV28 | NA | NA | CASSLGPTGEQYF | TGTGCCAGCAGCTTGGGGCCCACCGGAGAGCAGTACTTC
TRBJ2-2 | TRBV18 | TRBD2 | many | CASSPPRKRGDTGELFF | TGTGCCAGCTCACCACCGAGGAAGCGGGGGGACACCGGGGAGCTGTTTTTT
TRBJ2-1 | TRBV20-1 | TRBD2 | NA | CSARDRAGGIYNEQFF | TGCAGTGCTAGAGATAGGGCGGGAGGGATATACAATGAGCAGTTCTTC
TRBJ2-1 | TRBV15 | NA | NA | CATSRAVGYNEQFF | TGTGCCACCAGCAGAGCCGTAGGTTACAATGAGCAGTTCTTC
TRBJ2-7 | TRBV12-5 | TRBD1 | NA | CASGLNSVADRGLVLGSYEQYF | TGTGCTAGTGGTTTGAACTCCGTCGCGGACAGGGGATTAGTGTTGGGGTCCTACGAGCAGTACTTC
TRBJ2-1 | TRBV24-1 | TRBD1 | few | CATGQGSYNEQFF | TGTGCCACCGGACAGGGCTCCTACAATGAGCAGTTCTTC
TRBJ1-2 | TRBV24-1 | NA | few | CATSDLGHSTGYTF | TGTGCCACCAGTGATTTGGGGCACAGTACCGGCTACACCTTC
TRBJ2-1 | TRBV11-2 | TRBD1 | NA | CASSMTGRSHNEQSF | TGTGCCAGCAGCATGACAGGGCGCTCCCACAATGAGCAGTCCTTC
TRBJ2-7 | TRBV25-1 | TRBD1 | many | CASSHNQDRGRYEQYF | TGTGCCAGCAGTCACAACCAGGACAGGGGGCGGTACGAGCAGTACTTC
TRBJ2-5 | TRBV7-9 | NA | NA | CASSHPRGQETQYF | TGTGCCAGCAGCCACCCCCGGGGGCAAGAGACCCAGTACTTC
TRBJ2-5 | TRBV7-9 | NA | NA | CASSPGRYQETQYF | TGTGCCAGCAGTCCGGGACGGTACCAAGAGACCCAGTACTTC
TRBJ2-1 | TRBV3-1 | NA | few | CASSQELRGSDNEQFF | TGTGCCAGCAGCCAAGAGTTGCGGGGATCGGACAATGAGCAGTTCTTC
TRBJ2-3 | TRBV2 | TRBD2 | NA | CASSEGLQRSTDTQYF | TGTGCCAGCAGTGAGGGACTACAGAGGAGCACAGATACGCAGTATTTT
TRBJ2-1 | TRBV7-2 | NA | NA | CASSFSSVAVLNEQFF | TGTGCCAGCAGCTTCTCGTCGGTAGCGGTCTTAAATGAGCAGTTCTTC
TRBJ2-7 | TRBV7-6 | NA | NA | CASSRSLYYEQYF | TGTGCCAGCAGCCGAAGCTTATACTACGAGCAGTACTTC
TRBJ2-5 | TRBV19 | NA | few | CASSFLATGGAETQYF | TGTGCCAGTAGTTTCCTAGCGACTGGAGGGGCGGAGACCCAGTACTTC
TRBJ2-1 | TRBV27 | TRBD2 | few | CASSLRGGLAGFHNEQFF | TGTGCCAGCAGTTTACGGGGCGGACTAGCGGGATTCCACAATGAGCAGTTCTTC
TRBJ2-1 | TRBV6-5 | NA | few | CASSYSTGGAGNEQFF | TGTGCCAGCAGTTACTCGACGGGGGGCGCCGGCAATGAGCAGTTCTTC
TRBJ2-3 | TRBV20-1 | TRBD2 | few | CSAGQGLAVTDTQYF | TGCAGTGCTGGCCAGGGACTAGCGGTAACAGATACGCAGTATTTT